This is a list of T cell receptor beta chains from one sample in a study of blood T cell repertoires in COVID-19. The data were produced by immunoSEQ multiplex PCR, yet TCRdb's version contains in-frame clones alone and is incomplete. The sample yields more than 65,000 clones, approximately 80% seen once. Sequencing input: peripheral blood. Receptors originate from a man in his 60s with active or convalescent COVID-19. Both conserved end residues are part of each CDR3. D genes are given only for firm matches. Expanded clones get a size class; other rows say once, few or many, or leave the size out.

v_gene: TRBV5-4; j_gene: TRBJ2-7; abundance: NA; d_gene: NA; CDR3nt: TGTGCCAGCAGCGTGGCCGGAGGGACCGTCGAGCAGTACTTC; CDR3aa: CASSVAGGTVEQYF
v_gene: TRBV19; j_gene: TRBJ1-5; abundance: NA; d_gene: NA; CDR3nt: TGTGCCACCCGGACAGCGAATAGCAATCAGCCCCAGCATTTT; CDR3aa: CATRTANSNQPQHF
v_gene: TRBV7-9; j_gene: TRBJ2-7; abundance: NA; d_gene: NA; CDR3nt: TGTGCCAGCAGCTTGGGGACTTCTGAGCAGTACTTC; CDR3aa: CASSLGTSEQYF
v_gene: TRBV27; j_gene: TRBJ1-2; abundance: NA; d_gene: TRBD1; CDR3nt: TGTGCCAGCAGTTTAAGTCGGACAGGGGATGGCTACACCTTC; CDR3aa: CASSLSRTGDGYTF
v_gene: TRBV29-1; j_gene: TRBJ1-4; abundance: NA; d_gene: NA; CDR3nt: TGCAGCGTCTCCAACAGTGCCGGGGGGGAAAAACTGTTTTTT; CDR3aa: CSVSNSAGGEKLFF
v_gene: TRBV7-2; j_gene: TRBJ1-5; abundance: few; d_gene: NA; CDR3nt: TGTGCCAGCAGCTCCTCGCCTTCAGGTCCCAATCAGCCCCAGCATTTT; CDR3aa: CASSSSPSGPNQPQHF
v_gene: TRBV4-2; j_gene: TRBJ2-7; abundance: once; d_gene: NA; CDR3nt: TGTGCCAGCAGCCAAGACGCCCTAGGCGACTACGAGCAGTACTTC; CDR3aa: CASSQDALGDYEQYF
v_gene: TRBV4-2; j_gene: TRBJ1-5; abundance: NA; d_gene: NA; CDR3nt: TGTGCCAGCAGCCAACAAGATGGAGGTCAGCCCCAGCATTTT; CDR3aa: CASSQQDGGQPQHF
v_gene: TRBV6-5; j_gene: TRBJ1-2; abundance: NA; d_gene: TRBD1; CDR3nt: TGTGCCAGCAGTTCATCCGGGACAGGGGATTATGGCTACACCTTC; CDR3aa: CASSSSGTGDYGYTF
v_gene: TRBV20-1; j_gene: TRBJ1-5; abundance: NA; d_gene: NA; CDR3nt: TGCAGTGCTAGTTTATTGGGCACCTATAGCAATCAGCCCCAGCATTTT; CDR3aa: CSASLLGTYSNQPQHF
v_gene: TRBV25-1; j_gene: TRBJ1-4; abundance: NA; d_gene: NA; CDR3nt: TGTGCCAGCGGAGGGGTTTCGGGGGAAAAACTGTTTTTT; CDR3aa: CASGGVSGEKLFF
v_gene: TRBV12-5; j_gene: TRBJ1-1; abundance: once; d_gene: NA; CDR3nt: TGTGCTAGTGGTTTGGTACTGACAGGCGTTATGAACACTGAAGCTTTCTTT; CDR3aa: CASGLVLTGVMNTEAFF
v_gene: TRBV6-2/TRBV6-3; j_gene: TRBJ2-3; abundance: NA; d_gene: NA; CDR3nt: TGTGCCAGCAGTAACGGTCGGGACACCAGCACAGATACGCAGTATTTT; CDR3aa: CASSNGRDTSTDTQYF
v_gene: TRBV5-4; j_gene: TRBJ2-5; abundance: NA; d_gene: NA; CDR3nt: TGTGCCAGCAGCCTGGGAAAGGGGGGGCAAGAGACCCAGTACTTC; CDR3aa: CASSLGKGGQETQYF
v_gene: TRBV29-1; j_gene: TRBJ2-1; abundance: once; d_gene: TRBD2; CDR3nt: TGCAGCGTTGGGAGACTAGCGGGGGGTCCGGGTGAGCAGTTCTTC; CDR3aa: CSVGRLAGGPGEQFF
v_gene: TRBV28; j_gene: TRBJ2-6; abundance: NA; d_gene: NA; CDR3nt: TGTGCCACCTTTTTCGACAGTGCTGGGGCCAACGTCCTGACTTTC; CDR3aa: CATFFDSAGANVLTF
v_gene: TRBV4-2; j_gene: TRBJ1-1; abundance: few; d_gene: NA; CDR3nt: TGTGCCAGCAGCCAAGACCAAACAGGTAGAATCACTGAAGCTTTCTTT; CDR3aa: CASSQDQTGRITEAFF
v_gene: TRBV6-5; j_gene: TRBJ1-1; abundance: NA; d_gene: TRBD1; CDR3nt: TGTGCCAGCAGTCCTTACAGGGGGAGAGCTGAAGCTTTCTTT; CDR3aa: CASSPYRGRAEAFF
v_gene: TRBV30; j_gene: TRBJ2-3; abundance: many; d_gene: TRBD2; CDR3nt: TGTGCCTGGGAGAGCGGGGGTACAGATACGCAGTATTTT; CDR3aa: CAWESGGTDTQYF
v_gene: TRBV27; j_gene: TRBJ1-2; abundance: NA; d_gene: TRBD1; CDR3nt: TGTGCCAGCAGTGGGGGGACAGGTCTATATGGCTACACCTTC; CDR3aa: CASSGGTGLYGYTF
v_gene: TRBV7-2; j_gene: TRBJ2-7; abundance: once; d_gene: NA; CDR3nt: TGTGCCAGCAGCTCTACAGGGTCCCAGACCTACGAGCAGTACTTC; CDR3aa: CASSSTGSQTYEQYF
v_gene: TRBV5-1; j_gene: TRBJ2-6; abundance: once; d_gene: TRBD1; CDR3nt: TGCGCCAGCAACTCCGGGACAGGGGCCTCTGGGGCCAACGTCCTGACTTTC; CDR3aa: CASNSGTGASGANVLTF
v_gene: TRBV4-3; j_gene: TRBJ1-2; abundance: NA; d_gene: TRBD1; CDR3nt: TGCGCCAGCAGCCAAGGCCGGGACAGGAAGACCCACGGGGGCTACACCTTC; CDR3aa: CASSQGRDRKTHGGYTF
v_gene: TRBV6-5; j_gene: TRBJ2-3; abundance: NA; d_gene: TRBD1; CDR3nt: TGTGCCAGCAGACCCTGGACAGGGGGAACAGATACGCAGTATTTT; CDR3aa: CASRPWTGGTDTQYF
v_gene: TRBV15; j_gene: TRBJ2-7; abundance: NA; d_gene: NA; CDR3nt: TGTGCCACCAGCAGAGGGCAGGGGAACTCCTACGAGCAGTACTTC; CDR3aa: CATSRGQGNSYEQYF
v_gene: TRBV7-2; j_gene: TRBJ2-1; abundance: NA; d_gene: TRBD2; CDR3nt: TGTGCCAGCAGCTTAACCGGGGGGGGCCAACCCTACAATGAGCAGTTCTTC; CDR3aa: CASSLTGGGQPYNEQFF
v_gene: TRBV10-3; j_gene: TRBJ2-7; abundance: NA; d_gene: TRBD2; CDR3nt: TGTGCCACTACGAACCCGGTGGGACTAGCGGGCTCTAGCTCCTACGAGCAGTACTTC; CDR3aa: CATTNPVGLAGSSSYEQYF
v_gene: TRBV3-1/TRBV3-2; j_gene: TRBJ1-2; abundance: NA; d_gene: TRBD1; CDR3nt: TGTGCCAGCAGCCAGGACAGGGGAGGATATGGCTACACCTTC; CDR3aa: CASSQDRGGYGYTF
v_gene: TRBV3-1/TRBV3-2; j_gene: TRBJ2-1; abundance: once; d_gene: TRBD2; CDR3nt: TGTGCCAGCAGCCAACTAGCGGGGGGGGCTAATGAGCAGTTCTTC; CDR3aa: CASSQLAGGANEQFF
v_gene: TRBV20-1; j_gene: TRBJ1-2; abundance: few; d_gene: NA; CDR3nt: TGCAGTGCTAGTTTACGACCCCCTACAGACTATGGCTACACCTTC; CDR3aa: CSASLRPPTDYGYTF
v_gene: TRBV6-2/TRBV6-3; j_gene: TRBJ2-7; abundance: NA; d_gene: TRBD2; CDR3nt: TGTGCCAGCAGTTCTAGCGGGGGATTCTACGAGCAGTACTTC; CDR3aa: CASSSSGGFYEQYF
v_gene: TRBV6-6; j_gene: TRBJ1-1; abundance: NA; d_gene: TRBD1; CDR3nt: TGTGCCAGCAGTACCGAGCCGACAGGGGGCAACACTGAAGCTTTCTTT; CDR3aa: CASSTEPTGGNTEAFF
v_gene: TRBV1; j_gene: TRBJ2-7; abundance: NA; d_gene: NA; CDR3nt: TGCACCAGCAGCCCGGGACAGAACTACGAGCAGTACTTC; CDR3aa: CTSSPGQNYEQYF
v_gene: TRBV3-1/TRBV3-2; j_gene: TRBJ2-1; abundance: NA; d_gene: NA; CDR3nt: TGTGCCAGCACCCGAGAGGGGCCGGGCTACAATGAGCAGTTCTTC; CDR3aa: CASTREGPGYNEQFF
v_gene: TRBV4-1; j_gene: TRBJ1-5; abundance: NA; d_gene: NA; CDR3nt: TGCGCCAGCAGCCAAGATAAGGGGAATCAGCCCCAGCATTTT; CDR3aa: CASSQDKGNQPQHF
v_gene: TRBV27; j_gene: TRBJ1-1; abundance: NA; d_gene: TRBD1; CDR3nt: TGTGCCAGCAGTATCCCGACAGGGGGCAAGGCTGAAGCTTTCTTT; CDR3aa: CASSIPTGGKAEAFF
v_gene: TRBV28; j_gene: TRBJ1-4; abundance: few; d_gene: TRBD1; CDR3nt: TGTGCCAGCAGTTTCACAACAGGGGGGGTAGGAAAACTGTTTTTT; CDR3aa: CASSFTTGGVGKLFF
v_gene: TRBV2; j_gene: TRBJ2-7; abundance: NA; d_gene: NA; CDR3nt: TGTGCCAGTCGGAGGATCTCCTACGAGCAGTACTTC; CDR3aa: CASRRISYEQYF
v_gene: TRBV5-1; j_gene: TRBJ2-1; abundance: NA; d_gene: TRBD2; CDR3nt: TGCGCCAGCAGCTCCCGCCCGGGACTAGCGGGGGGTGGAAATGAGCAGTTCTTC; CDR3aa: CASSSRPGLAGGGNEQFF
v_gene: TRBV3-1/TRBV3-2; j_gene: TRBJ1-1; abundance: NA; d_gene: TRBD1; CDR3nt: TGTGCCAGCAGCCAAGGCAGGGACAGGGGGCAAATCAACACTGAAGCTTTCTTT; CDR3aa: CASSQGRDRGQINTEAFF
v_gene: TRBV19; j_gene: TRBJ1-5; abundance: NA; d_gene: TRBD1; CDR3nt: TGTGCCAGTAGTCGGACAGGGGGCGCGGAACAGCCCCAGCATTTT; CDR3aa: CASSRTGGAEQPQHF
v_gene: TRBV27; j_gene: TRBJ1-1; abundance: NA; d_gene: NA; CDR3nt: TGTGCCAGCAGTCACGTCCAGGGTGTGGCTTTCTTT; CDR3aa: CASSHVQGVAFF
v_gene: TRBV6-5; j_gene: TRBJ1-6; abundance: NA; d_gene: TRBD1; CDR3nt: TGTGCCAGCACCCCTATCGGGACAGGGGGGTCACCCCTCCACTTT; CDR3aa: CASTPIGTGGSPLHF
v_gene: TRBV30; j_gene: TRBJ1-5; abundance: once; d_gene: TRBD1; CDR3nt: TGTGCCTGGAGTACAACGGACAGGGTCTATCAGCCCCAGCATTTT; CDR3aa: CAWSTTDRVYQPQHF
v_gene: TRBV7-8; j_gene: TRBJ2-5; abundance: NA; d_gene: NA; CDR3nt: TGTGCCAGCAGGGCGGGGTATGGAGAGACCCAGTACTTC; CDR3aa: CASRAGYGETQYF
v_gene: TRBV3-1/TRBV3-2; j_gene: TRBJ2-3; abundance: NA; d_gene: NA; CDR3nt: TGTGCCAGCAGCCGTGATGGGGGGTTTAGCACAGATACGCAGTATTTT; CDR3aa: CASSRDGGFSTDTQYF
v_gene: TRBV9; j_gene: TRBJ1-1; abundance: once; d_gene: NA; CDR3nt: TGTGCCAGCAGCGTAGGAGGCCAGAACACTGAAGCTTTCTTT; CDR3aa: CASSVGGQNTEAFF
v_gene: TRBV15; j_gene: TRBJ2-1; abundance: NA; d_gene: TRBD2; CDR3nt: TGTGCCACCAGCAGAGTGAGCGGGGGAGACAATGAGCAGTTCTTC; CDR3aa: CATSRVSGGDNEQFF